Listed here are 11 T cell receptor beta chains from one sample, sequenced in a study of naive and memory T cell subsets. Adult healthy volunteers gave 2.5 ml peripheral blood for whole-blood RNA. For blood and skin samples, reverse transcription used TCR alpha and beta constant primers. TCRdb recomputed calls from the 5' RACE reads with MiXCR, one row per CDR3 protein. The table includes about 22,000 distinct CDR3 sequences, about 4% detected once. These receptors were obtained from a male donor in good health.

This clonotype occurred many times. The V gene is TRBV29-1, the J gene TRBJ1-4; 8 bases fit TRBD1. The germline V gene has CDR1 SQVTM and CDR2 ANQGSEA. After removal of 6 bases from V and 4 bases from J, the junction contained 10 bases not matched to a gene. This CDR3 has 15 residues. DNA for the CDR3: TGCAGCGTCTCCACATCAGGGGGCCTTAATGAAAAACTGTTTTTT. Translating gives CSVSTSGGLNEKLFF. The whole variable domain, remainder taken from reference TRBV29-1 and TRBJ1-4, is SAVISQKPSRDICQRGTSLTIQCQVDSQVTMMFWYRQQPGQSLTLIATANQGSEATYESGFVIDKFPISRPNLTFSTLTVSNMSPEDSSIYLCSVSTSGGLNEKLFFGSGTQLSVL.

Ten or more counts support this clonotype. The chain is built from TRBV7-9 and TRBJ2-5; no reliable D call. CDR3 length equals 13 residues. With 2 bases removed from V and 1 base from J, the gap between germline ends came to 5 bases. Germline V gene lookup returns CDR1 SEHNR and CDR2 FQNEAQ (reference sequence). CDR3 protein: CASSLPPQETQYF. CDR3 DNA sequence: TGTGCCAGCAGCTTACCACCCCAAGAGACCCAGTACTTC.

This clonotype appeared many times. CDR3 nucleotide sequence: TGCGCCAGCAGCTTGGGGGGGGTAGGTTACAATGAGCAGTTCTTC. Translated: CASSLGGVGYNEQFF. The chain links TRBV5-1 to TRBJ2-1, with D maybe TRBD2 (6 bases). This CDR3 has 15 amino acids. CDR1 is SGHRS, CDR2 YFSETQ, per germline. Trimming left V 0 bases short and J 4 bases short, with 11 bases between.

The sample holds many counts of this clonotype. The chain uses TRBV4-3 and TRBJ1-1; D is undetermined. The CDR3 runs 15 residues. Germline CDR1 LGHNA, CDR2 YSLEER. Trimming took off 0 bases at V and 1 base at J, with 9 bases between the two ends. The CDR3 DNA is TGCGCCAGCAGCCAAGATATGAGGAGGAACACTGAAGCTTTCTTT. Translating it yields CASSQDMRRNTEAFF.

This clonotype is classed as medium-sized. This chain links TRBV19 with TRBJ2-1; D call uncertain. Germline-derived CDR1 and CDR2 are LNHDA and SQIVND (reference sequence). The V and J ends lost 3 bases and 5 bases respectively, with 8 bases between them. The CDR3 covers 13 residues. CDR3 region: CASSIVGNNEQFF. The CDR3 DNA reads as TGTGCCAGTAGTATTGTAGGGAACAATGAGCAGTTCTTC. The full variable domain, in which reference TRBV19 and TRBJ2-1 provide the parts outside the CDR3, is DGGITQSPKYLFRKEGQNVTLSCEQNLNHDAMYWYRQDPGQGLRLIYYSQIVNDFQKGDIAEGYSVSREKKESFPLTVTSAQKNPTAFYLCASSIVGNNEQFFGPGTRLTVL.

This clonotype has ten or more counts. CDR3 DNA: TGTGCCAGCAGTTTAGGACCGGGGGGTACCGGGGAGCTGTTTTTT. It yields the protein CASSLGPGGTGELFF. The gene calls are TRBV28 and TRBJ2-2; 7 bases agree with TRBD2. This CDR3 spans 15 amino acids. After removal of 2 bases from V and 5 bases from J, the junction contained 5 bases not matched to a gene. Germline V gives CDR1 MDHEN, CDR2 SYDVKM.

This clonotype was counted ten times or more. The V gene is TRBV7-2, the J gene TRBJ2-3, with 11 nucleotides matching TRBD2. The CDR3 is made up of 18 amino acids. CDR1 SGHTA and CDR2 FQGNSA come from the germline V gene. The V gene end was trimmed by 3 bases and the J gene end by 2 bases; junction bases not matched to a gene: 10. CDR3 DNA: TGTGCCAGCAGCTTGTTTTTTTCTAGCGGGGGGTTCACAGATACGCAGTATTTT. Translation gives CASSLFFSSGGFTDTQYF.

The V and J genes are TRBV12-3 or TRBV12-4 and TRBJ2-1; D perhaps matches TRBD1 (5 bases). The CDR3 contains 14 residues. V was clipped by 5 bases and J by 2 bases, with 10 bases between them. The CDR3 loop is CASSPRTPYNEQFF. The DNA for the CDR3 is TGTGCCAGCAGTCCAAGGACACCCTACAATGAGCAGTTCTTC.

This clonotype was seen repeatedly, ten times or more. The CDR3, as DNA: TGTGCCTGGCTACAGGGAAATGAGCAGTTCTTC. Residues: CAWLQGNEQFF. The chain combines TRBV30 with TRBJ2-1, with D tentatively TRBD1 (6 bases). The V gene's germline CDR1 is GTSNPN and CDR2 SVGIG (reference sequence). This CDR3 is 11 amino acids long. V was trimmed by 5 bases and J by 7 bases, leaving 9 bases between them.

This clonotype appeared many times. The chain recombines TRBV3-1 with TRBJ2-7; TRBD1 matches 10 bases. The CDR3 covers 16 residues. With 2 bases clipped from V and 0 bases from J, the junction kept 4 bases outside the gene matches. Germline values: CDR1 LGHDT, CDR2 YNNKEL (reference sequence). DNA for the CDR3: TGTGCCAGCAGCCAACCCGGGACAGGGGACTCCTACGAGCAGTACTTC. This sequence encodes CASSQPGTGDSYEQYF.

This clonotype was observed many times. The chain links TRBV7-9 to TRBJ2-3, with 10 bases that match TRBD2. From germline, CDR1 is SEHNR and CDR2 FQNEAQ (reference sequence). The CDR3 runs to 19 residues. Trimming removed 2 bases from V and 3 bases from J; junction bases left unmatched: 14. The CDR3 reads CASSLSLAGAFRPTDTQYF. CDR3 sequence (DNA): TGTGCCAGCAGCTTAAGTCTAGCGGGAGCTTTTCGTCCTACAGATACGCAGTATTTT.